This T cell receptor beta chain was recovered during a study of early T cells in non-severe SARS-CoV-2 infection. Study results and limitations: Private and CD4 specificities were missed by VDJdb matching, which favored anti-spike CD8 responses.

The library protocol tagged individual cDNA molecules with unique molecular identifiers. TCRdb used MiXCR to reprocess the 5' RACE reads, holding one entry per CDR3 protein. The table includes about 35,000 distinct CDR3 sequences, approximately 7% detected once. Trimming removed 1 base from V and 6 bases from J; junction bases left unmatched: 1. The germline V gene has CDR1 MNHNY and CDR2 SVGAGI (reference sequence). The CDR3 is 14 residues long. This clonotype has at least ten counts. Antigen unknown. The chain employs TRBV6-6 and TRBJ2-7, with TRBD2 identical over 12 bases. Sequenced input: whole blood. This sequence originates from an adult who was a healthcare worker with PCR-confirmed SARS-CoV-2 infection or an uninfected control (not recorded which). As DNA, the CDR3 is TGTGCCAGCAGTTACTTACTAGCGGGAGGCGAGCAGTACTTC. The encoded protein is CASSYLLAGGEQYF.